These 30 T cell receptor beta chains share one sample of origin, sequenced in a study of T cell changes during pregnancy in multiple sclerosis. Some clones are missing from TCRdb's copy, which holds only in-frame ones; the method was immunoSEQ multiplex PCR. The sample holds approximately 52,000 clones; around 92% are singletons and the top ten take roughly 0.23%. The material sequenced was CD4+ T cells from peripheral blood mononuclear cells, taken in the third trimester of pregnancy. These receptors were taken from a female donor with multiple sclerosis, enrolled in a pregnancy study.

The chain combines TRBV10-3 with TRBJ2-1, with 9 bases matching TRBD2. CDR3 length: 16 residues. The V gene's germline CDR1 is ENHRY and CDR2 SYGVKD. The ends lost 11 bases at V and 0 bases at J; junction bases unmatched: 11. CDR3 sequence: CAARQGSGSSYNEQFF. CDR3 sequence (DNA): TGTGCCGCCAGACAGGGTAGCGGGAGCTCCTACAATGAGCAGTTCTTC.

The CDR3 region has the DNA TGCAGCGTTCTCGGACTAAGCGGGATATACAATGAGCAGTTCTTC. Translated, it gives CSVLGLSGIYNEQFF. This chain links TRBV29-1 with TRBJ2-1; the match to TRBD2 covers 7 bases. The CDR3 runs to 15 residues. V shed 5 bases, J shed 4 bases, and the junction held 11 bases outside the gene matches. In germline, CDR1 is SQVTM, CDR2 ANQGSEA.

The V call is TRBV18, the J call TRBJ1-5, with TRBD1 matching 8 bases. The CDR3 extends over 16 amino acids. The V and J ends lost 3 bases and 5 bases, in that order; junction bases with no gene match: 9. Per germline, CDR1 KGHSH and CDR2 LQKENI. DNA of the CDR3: TGTGCCAGCTCACCCCAGGGACAGGCCACCTATCAGCCCCAGCATTTT. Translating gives CASSPQGQATYQPQHF. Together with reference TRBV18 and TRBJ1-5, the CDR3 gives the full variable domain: NAGVMQNPRHLVRRRGQEARLRCSPMKGHSHVYWYRQLPEEGLKFMVYLQKENIIDESGMPKERFSAEFPKEGPSILRIQQVVRGDSAAYFCASSPQGQATYQPQHFGDGTRLSIL.

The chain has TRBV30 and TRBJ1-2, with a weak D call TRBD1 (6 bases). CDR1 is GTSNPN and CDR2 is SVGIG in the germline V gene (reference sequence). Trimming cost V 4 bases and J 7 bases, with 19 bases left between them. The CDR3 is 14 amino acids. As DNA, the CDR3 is TGTGCCTGGAATCGATATCCGGGACAAAGTGGCTACACCTTC. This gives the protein CAWNRYPGQSGYTF.

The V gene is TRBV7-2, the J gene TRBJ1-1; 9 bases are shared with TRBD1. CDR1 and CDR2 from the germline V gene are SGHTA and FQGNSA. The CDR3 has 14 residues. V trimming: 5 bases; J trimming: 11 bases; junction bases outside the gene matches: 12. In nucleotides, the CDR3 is TGTGCCAGCAGCCGATTTGCAGGGACAGGGATGGCTTTCTTT. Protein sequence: CASSRFAGTGMAFF.

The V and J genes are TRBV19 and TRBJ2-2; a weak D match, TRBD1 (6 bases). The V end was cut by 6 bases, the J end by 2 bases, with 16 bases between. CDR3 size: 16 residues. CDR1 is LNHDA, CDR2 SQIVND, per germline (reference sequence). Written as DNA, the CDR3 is TGTGCCAGTAGCCCCCCGGTGGGGGCAAACACCGGGGAGCTGTTTTTT. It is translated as CASSPPVGANTGELFF.

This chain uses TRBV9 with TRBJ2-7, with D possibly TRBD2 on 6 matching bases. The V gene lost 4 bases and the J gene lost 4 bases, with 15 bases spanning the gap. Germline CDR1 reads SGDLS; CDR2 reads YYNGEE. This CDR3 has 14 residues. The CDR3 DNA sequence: TGTGCCAGCAGCACCGGGACTCAGGCTTACGAGCAGTACTTC. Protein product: CASSTGTQAYEQYF.

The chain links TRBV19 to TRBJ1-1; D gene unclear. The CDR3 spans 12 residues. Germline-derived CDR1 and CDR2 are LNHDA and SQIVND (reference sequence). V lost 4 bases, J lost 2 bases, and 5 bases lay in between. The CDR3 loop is CASSKLNTEAFF. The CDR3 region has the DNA TGTGCCAGTAGTAAGCTCAACACTGAAGCTTTCTTT.

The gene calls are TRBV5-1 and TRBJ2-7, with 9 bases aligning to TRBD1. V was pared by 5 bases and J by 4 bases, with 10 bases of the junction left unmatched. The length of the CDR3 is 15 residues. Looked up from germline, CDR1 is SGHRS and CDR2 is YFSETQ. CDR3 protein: CASSLAGQGRYEQYF. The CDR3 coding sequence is TGCGCCAGCAGTCTGGCCGGACAGGGGAGGTACGAGCAGTACTTC. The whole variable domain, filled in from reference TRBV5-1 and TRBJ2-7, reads KAGVTQTPRYLIKTRGQQVTLSCSPISGHRSVSWYQQTPGQGLQFLFEYFSETQRNKGNFPGRFSGRQFSNSRSEMNVSTLELGDSALYLCASSLAGQGRYEQYFGPGTRLTVT.

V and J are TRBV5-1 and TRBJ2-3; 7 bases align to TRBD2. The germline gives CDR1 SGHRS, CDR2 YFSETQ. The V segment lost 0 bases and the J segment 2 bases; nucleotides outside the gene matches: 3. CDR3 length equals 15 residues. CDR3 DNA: TGCGCCAGCAGCTTGGGTAGCGGGTCCACAGATACGCAGTATTTT. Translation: CASSLGSGSTDTQYF.

For the CDR3, the DNA is TGTGCCAGCTACACTAGCGGGAGTTGGTACGAGCAGTACTTC. Protein: CASYTSGSWYEQYF. The chain has TRBV6-1 and TRBJ2-7; 11 bases line up with TRBD2. There are 14 residues in the CDR3. Germline values: CDR1 MNHNS, CDR2 SASEGT. V lost 8 bases, J lost 4 bases, and 7 bases stayed unmatched.

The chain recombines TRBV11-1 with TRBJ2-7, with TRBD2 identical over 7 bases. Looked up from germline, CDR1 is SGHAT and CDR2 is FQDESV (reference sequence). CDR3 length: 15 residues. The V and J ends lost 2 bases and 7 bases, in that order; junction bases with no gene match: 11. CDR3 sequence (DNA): TGTGCCAGCAGCTTAAGCCCCTGGGAGGGATGGGAGCAGTACTTC. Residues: CASSLSPWEGWEQYF. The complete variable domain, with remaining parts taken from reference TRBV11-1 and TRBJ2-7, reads EAEVAQSPRYKITEKSQAVAFWCDPISGHATLYWYRQILGQGPELLVQFQDESVVDDSQLPKDRFSAERLKGVDSTLKIQPAELGDSAMYLCASSLSPWEGWEQYFGPGTRLTVT.

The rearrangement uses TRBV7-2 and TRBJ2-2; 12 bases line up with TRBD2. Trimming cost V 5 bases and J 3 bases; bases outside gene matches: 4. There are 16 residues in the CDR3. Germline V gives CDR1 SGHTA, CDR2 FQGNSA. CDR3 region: CASSPGLAGYTGELFF. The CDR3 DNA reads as TGTGCCAGCAGCCCGGGACTAGCGGGCTACACCGGGGAGCTGTTTTTT. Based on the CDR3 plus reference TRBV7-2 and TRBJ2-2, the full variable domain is GAGVSQSPSNKVTEKGKDVELRCDPISGHTALYWYRQSLGQGLEFLIYFQGNSAPDKSGLPSDRFSAERTGGSVSTLTIQRTQQEDSAVYLCASSPGLAGYTGELFFGEGSRLTVL.

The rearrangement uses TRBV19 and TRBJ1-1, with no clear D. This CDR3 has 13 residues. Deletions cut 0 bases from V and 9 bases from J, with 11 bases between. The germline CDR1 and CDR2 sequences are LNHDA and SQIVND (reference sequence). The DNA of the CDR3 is TGTGCCAGTAGTATAGATAGGGAGCCTCAAGCTTTCTTT. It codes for CASSIDREPQAFF.

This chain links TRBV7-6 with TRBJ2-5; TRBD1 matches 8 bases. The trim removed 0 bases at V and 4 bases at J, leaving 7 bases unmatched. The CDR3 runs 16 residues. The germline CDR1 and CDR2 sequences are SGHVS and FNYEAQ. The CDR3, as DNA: TGTGCCAGCAGCTTAGCGGGGACAGGAGTACCAGAGACCCAGTACTTC. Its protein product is CASSLAGTGVPETQYF.

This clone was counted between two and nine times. For the CDR3, the DNA is TGTGCCACCAGCAGAGATCCGGCGGTGCTGGGAAAACTGTTTTTT. The encoded protein is CATSRDPAVLGKLFF. This chain links TRBV15 with TRBJ1-4; D not resolved. In germline, CDR1 is LNHNV, CDR2 YYDKDF (reference sequence). CDR3 size: 15 residues. Between the trimmed V and J ends, which lost 0 bases and 10 bases, there was a span of 15 bases.

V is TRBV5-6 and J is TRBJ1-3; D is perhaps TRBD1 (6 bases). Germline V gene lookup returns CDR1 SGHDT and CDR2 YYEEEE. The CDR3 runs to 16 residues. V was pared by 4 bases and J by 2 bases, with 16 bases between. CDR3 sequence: CASSTFGQLPGNTIYF. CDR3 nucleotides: TGTGCCAGCAGCACATTCGGACAGCTACCTGGAAACACCATATATTTT.

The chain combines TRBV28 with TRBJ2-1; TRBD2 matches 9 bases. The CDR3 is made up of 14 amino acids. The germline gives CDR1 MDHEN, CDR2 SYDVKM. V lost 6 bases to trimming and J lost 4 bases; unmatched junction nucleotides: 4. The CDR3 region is CASRGTSRYNEQFF. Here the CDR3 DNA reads TGTGCCAGCAGGGGGACTAGCCGGTACAATGAGCAGTTCTTC. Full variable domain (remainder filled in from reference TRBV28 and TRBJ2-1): DVKVTQSSRYLVKRTGEKVFLECVQDMDHENMFWYRQDPGLGLRLIYFSYDVKMKEKGDIPEGYSVSREKKERFSLILESASTNQTSMYLCASRGTSRYNEQFFGPGTRLTVL.

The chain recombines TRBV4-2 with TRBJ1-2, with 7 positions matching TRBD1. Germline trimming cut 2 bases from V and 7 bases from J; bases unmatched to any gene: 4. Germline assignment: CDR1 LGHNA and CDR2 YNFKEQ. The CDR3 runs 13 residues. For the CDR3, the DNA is TGTGCCAGCAGCCAACCGACAGGGACTGGCTACACCTTC. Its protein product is CASSQPTGTGYTF.

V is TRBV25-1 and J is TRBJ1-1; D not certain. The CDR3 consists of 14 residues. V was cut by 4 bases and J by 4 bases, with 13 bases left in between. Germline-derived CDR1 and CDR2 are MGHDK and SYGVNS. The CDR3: CASSGGNWGTEAFF. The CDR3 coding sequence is TGTGCCAGCAGTGGAGGGAATTGGGGCACTGAAGCTTTCTTT.

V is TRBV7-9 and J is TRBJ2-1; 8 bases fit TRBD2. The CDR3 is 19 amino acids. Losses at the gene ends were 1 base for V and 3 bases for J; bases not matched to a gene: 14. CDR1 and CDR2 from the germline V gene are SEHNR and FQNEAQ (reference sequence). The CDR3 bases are TGTGCCAGCAGCTTAGAAGACGGGGGGGAAACTATCGACTACAATGAGCAGTTCTTC. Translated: CASSLEDGGETIDYNEQFF.

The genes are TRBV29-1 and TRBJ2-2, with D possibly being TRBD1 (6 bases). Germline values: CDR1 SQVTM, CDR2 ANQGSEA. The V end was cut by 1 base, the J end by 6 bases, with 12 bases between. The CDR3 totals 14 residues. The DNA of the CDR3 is TGCAGCGTTGAAGGGGAACAGGGCTCCGGGGAGCTGTTTTTT. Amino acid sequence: CSVEGEQGSGELFF.

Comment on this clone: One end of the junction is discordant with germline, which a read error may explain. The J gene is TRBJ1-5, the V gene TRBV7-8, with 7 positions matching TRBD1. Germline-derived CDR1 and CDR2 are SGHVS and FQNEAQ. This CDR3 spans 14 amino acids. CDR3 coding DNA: TGTGCCAGCACCTTAAACAGGGGAGATCAGCCCCAGCATTTT. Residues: CASTLNRGDQPQHF.

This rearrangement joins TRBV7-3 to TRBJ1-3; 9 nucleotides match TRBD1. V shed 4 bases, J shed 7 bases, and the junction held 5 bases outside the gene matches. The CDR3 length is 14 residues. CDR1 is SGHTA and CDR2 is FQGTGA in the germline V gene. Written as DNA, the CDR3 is TGTGCCAGCAGCTCAGGACAGGGGAGTAACACCATATATTTT. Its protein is CASSSGQGSNTIYF.

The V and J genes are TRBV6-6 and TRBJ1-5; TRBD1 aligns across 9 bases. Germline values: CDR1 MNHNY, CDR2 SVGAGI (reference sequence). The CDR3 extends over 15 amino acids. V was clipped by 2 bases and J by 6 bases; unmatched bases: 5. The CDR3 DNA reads TGTGCCAGCAGTTACGGGACAGGGTCTGGTCAGCCCCAGCATTTT. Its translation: CASSYGTGSGQPQHF.

The CDR3 here is CASSLRSQAPLRTQYF. The CDR3 nucleotides read TGCGCCAGCAGCTTAAGATCGCAGGCCCCTCTTCGGACCCAGTACTTC. The chain combines TRBV5-1 with TRBJ2-5, with D unclear. Deletions cut 2 bases from V and 7 bases from J, with 21 bases between. Germline CDR1 reads SGHRS; CDR2 reads YFSETQ. The CDR3 extends over 16 amino acids.

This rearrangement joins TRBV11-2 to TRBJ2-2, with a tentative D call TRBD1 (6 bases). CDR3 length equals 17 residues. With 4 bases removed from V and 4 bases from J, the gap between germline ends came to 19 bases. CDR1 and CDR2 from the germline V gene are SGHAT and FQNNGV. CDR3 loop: CASSSSPLQGLTGELFF. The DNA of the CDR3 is TGTGCCAGCAGCTCCTCCCCGCTCCAGGGGCTCACCGGGGAGCTGTTTTTT.

In DNA form, the CDR3 reads TGTGCCAGCAGTCTCGACAGAAACGAGCAGTACTTC. Its protein product is CASSLDRNEQYF. The chain carries TRBV7-3 and TRBJ2-7; perhaps TRBD1 as D (5 bases). The CDR3 consists of 12 residues. Germline CDR1 is SGHTA and CDR2 is FQGTGA. V was clipped by 6 bases and J by 5 bases, with 11 bases between them. The whole variable domain, remainder taken from reference TRBV7-3 and TRBJ2-7, is GAGVSQTPSNKVTEKGKYVELRCDPISGHTALYWYRQSLGQGPEFLIYFQGTGAADDSGLPNDRFFAVRPEGSVSTLKIQRTERGDSAVYLCASSLDRNEQYFGPGTRLTVT.

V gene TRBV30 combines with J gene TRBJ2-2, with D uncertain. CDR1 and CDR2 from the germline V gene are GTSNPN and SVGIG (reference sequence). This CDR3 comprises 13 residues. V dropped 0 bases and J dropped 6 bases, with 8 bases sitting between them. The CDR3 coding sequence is TGTGCCTGGAGTGTGAGGTGGTCCGGGGAGCTGTTTTTT. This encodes CAWSVRWSGELFF.

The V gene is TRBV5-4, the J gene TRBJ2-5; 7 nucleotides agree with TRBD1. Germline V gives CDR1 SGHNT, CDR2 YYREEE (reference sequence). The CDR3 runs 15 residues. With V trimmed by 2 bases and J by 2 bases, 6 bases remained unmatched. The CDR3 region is CASSFGRGQQETQYF. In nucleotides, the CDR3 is TGTGCCAGCAGCTTTGGAAGGGGACAGCAAGAGACCCAGTACTTC.